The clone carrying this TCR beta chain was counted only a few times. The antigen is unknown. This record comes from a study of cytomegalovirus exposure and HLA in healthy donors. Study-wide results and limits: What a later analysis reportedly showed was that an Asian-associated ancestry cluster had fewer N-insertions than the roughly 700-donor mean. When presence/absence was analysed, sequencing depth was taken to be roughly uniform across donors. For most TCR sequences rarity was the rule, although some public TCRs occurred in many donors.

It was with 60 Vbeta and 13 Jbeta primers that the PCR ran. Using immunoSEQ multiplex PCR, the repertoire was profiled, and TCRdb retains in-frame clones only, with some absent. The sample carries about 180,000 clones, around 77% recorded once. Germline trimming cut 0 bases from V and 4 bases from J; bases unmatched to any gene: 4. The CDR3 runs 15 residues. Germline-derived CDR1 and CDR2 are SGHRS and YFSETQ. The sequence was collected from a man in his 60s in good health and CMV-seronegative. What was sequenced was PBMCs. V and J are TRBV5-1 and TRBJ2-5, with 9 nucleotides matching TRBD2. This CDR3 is CASSLVAGDTETQYF. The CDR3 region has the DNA TGCGCCAGCAGCTTGGTAGCGGGAGACACAGAGACCCAGTACTTC.